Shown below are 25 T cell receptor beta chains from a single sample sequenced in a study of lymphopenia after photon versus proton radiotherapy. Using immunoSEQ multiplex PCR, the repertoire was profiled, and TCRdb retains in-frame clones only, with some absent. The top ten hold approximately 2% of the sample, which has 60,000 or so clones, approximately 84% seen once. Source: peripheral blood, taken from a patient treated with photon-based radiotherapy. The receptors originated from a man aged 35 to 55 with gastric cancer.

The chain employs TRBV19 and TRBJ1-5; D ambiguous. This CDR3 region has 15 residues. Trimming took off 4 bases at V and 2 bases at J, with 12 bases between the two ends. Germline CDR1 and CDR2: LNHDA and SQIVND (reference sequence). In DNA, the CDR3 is TGTGCCAGTAGTACGGAGCCCTGGGGCAATCAGCCCCAGCATTTT. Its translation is CASSTEPWGNQPQHF.

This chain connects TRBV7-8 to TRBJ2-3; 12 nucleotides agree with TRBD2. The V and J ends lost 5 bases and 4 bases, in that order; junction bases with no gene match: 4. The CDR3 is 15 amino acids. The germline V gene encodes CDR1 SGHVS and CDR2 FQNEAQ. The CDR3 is CASSRLAGAADTQYF. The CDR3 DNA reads TGTGCCAGCAGCCGACTAGCGGGGGCGGCAGATACGCAGTATTTT.

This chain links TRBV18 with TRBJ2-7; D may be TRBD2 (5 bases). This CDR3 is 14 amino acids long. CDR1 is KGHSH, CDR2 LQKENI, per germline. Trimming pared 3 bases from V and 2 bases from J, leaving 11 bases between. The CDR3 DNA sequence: TGTGCCAGCTCACCCCGAGGGAACCCCTACGAGCAGTACTTC. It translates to CASSPRGNPYEQYF.

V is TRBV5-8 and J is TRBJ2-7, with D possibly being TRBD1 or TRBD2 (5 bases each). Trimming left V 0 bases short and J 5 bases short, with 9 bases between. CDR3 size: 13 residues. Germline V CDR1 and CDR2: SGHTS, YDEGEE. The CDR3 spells CASSLEGTHEQYF. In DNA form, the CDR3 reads TGTGCCAGCAGCTTGGAGGGGACCCACGAGCAGTACTTC.

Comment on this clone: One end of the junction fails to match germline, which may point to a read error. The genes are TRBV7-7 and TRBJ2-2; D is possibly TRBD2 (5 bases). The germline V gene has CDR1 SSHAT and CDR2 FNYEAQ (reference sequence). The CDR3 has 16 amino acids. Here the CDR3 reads CASSLVHRGNTGELFF. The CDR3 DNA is TGTGCTAGCAGCTTAGTGCACCGGGGGAACACCGGGGAGCTGTTTTTT.

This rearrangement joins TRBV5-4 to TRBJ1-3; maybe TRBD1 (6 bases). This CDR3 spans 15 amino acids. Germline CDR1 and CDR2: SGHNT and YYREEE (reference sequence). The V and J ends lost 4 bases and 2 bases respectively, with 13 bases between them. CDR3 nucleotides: TGTGCCAGCAGCCATGGGGGGGCTGCTGGAAACACCATATATTTT. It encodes CASSHGGAAGNTIYF. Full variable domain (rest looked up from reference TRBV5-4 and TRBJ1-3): ETGVTQSPTHLIKTRGQQVTLRCSSQSGHNTVSWYQQALGQGPQFIFQYYREEENGRGNFPPRFSGLQFPNYSSELNVNALELDDSALYLCASSHGGAAGNTIYFGEGSWLTVV.

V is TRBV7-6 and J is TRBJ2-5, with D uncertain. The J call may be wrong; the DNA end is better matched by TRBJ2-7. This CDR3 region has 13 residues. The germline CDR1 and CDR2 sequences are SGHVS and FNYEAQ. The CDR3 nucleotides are TGTGCCAGCAGCTTAGGCCCCGACTACGAGCAGTACTTC. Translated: CASSLGPDYEQYF.

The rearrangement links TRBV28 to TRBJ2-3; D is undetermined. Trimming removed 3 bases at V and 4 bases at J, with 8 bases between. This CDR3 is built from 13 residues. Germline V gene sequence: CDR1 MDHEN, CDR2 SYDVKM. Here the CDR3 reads CASSFLRADTQYF. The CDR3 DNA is TGTGCCAGCAGTTTCCTAAGGGCAGATACGCAGTATTTT.

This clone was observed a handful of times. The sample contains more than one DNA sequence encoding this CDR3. The CDR3 DNA sequence: TGTGCCAGCAGTCTATTTGGGGTCAGCAATCAGCCCCAGCATTTT. Protein sequence: CASSLFGVSNQPQHF. The chain carries TRBV27 and TRBJ1-5; D unclear. Germline CDR1 reads MNHEY; CDR2 reads SMNVEV (reference sequence). The V gene lost 5 bases and the J gene lost 1 base, with 12 bases spanning the gap. The CDR3 extends over 15 amino acids.

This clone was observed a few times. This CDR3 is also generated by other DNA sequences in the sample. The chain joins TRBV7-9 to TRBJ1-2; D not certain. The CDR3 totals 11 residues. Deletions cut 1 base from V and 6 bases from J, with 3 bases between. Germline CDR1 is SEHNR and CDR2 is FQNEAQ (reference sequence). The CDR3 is CASSLGDGYTF. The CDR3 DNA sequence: TGTGCCAGCAGCTTAGGGGATGGCTACACCTTC.

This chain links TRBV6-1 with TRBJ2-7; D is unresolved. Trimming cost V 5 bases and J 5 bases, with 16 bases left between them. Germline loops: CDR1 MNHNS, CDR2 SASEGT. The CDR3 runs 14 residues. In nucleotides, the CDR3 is TGTGCCAGCAGTCCGCCCTATCCCCGGGACGAGCAGTACTTC. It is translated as CASSPPYPRDEQYF.

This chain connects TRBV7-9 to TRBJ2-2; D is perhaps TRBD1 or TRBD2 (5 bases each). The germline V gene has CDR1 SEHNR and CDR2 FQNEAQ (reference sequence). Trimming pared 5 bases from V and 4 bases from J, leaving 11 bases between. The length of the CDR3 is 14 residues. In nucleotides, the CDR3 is TGTGCCAGCAGCGCCTCCGGGACCACCGGGGAGCTGTTTTTT. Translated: CASSASGTTGELFF.

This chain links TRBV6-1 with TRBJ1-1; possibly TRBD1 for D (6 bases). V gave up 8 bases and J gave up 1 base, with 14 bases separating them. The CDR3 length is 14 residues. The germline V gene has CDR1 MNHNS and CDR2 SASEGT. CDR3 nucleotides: TGTGCCAGCCTGATCTCCAGGGGGAACACTGAAGCTTTCTTT. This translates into CASLISRGNTEAFF.

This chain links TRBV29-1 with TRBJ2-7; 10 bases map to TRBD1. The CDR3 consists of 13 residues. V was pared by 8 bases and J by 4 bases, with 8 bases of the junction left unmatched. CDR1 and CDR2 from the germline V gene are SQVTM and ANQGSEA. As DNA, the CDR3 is TGCAGCATCTCCGGGACAGGGGAATACGAGCAGTACTTC. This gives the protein CSISGTGEYEQYF.

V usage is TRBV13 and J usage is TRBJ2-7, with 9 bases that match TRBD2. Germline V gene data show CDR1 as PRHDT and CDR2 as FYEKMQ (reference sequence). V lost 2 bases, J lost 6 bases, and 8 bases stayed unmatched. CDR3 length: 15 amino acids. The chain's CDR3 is CASSLRASGVGEQYF. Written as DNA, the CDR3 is TGTGCCAGCAGCTTAAGGGCTAGCGGGGTTGGCGAGCAGTACTTC.

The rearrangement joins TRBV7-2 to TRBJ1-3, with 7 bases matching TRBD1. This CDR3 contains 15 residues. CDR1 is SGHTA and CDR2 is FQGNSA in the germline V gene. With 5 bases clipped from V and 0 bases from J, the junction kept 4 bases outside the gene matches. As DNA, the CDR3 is TGTGCCAGCAGCGGACAGGCCTTCTCTGGAAACACCATATATTTT. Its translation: CASSGQAFSGNTIYF.

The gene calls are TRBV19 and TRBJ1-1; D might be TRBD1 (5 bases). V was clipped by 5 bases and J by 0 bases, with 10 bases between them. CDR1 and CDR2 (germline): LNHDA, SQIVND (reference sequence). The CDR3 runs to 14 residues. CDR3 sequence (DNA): TGTGCCAGTAGTTTAAGGGGTGTGAACACTGAAGCTTTCTTT. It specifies CASSLRGVNTEAFF.

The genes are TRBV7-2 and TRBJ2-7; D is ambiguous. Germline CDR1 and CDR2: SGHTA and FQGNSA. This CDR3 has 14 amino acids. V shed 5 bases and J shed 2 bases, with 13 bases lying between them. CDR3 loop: CASSARLAPYEQYF. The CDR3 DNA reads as TGTGCCAGCAGCGCCCGCCTGGCCCCCTACGAGCAGTACTTC. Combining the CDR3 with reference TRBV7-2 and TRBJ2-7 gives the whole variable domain GAGVSQSPSNKVTEKGKDVELRCDPISGHTALYWYRQSLGQGLEFLIYFQGNSAPDKSGLPSDRFSAERTGGSVSTLTIQRTQQEDSAVYLCASSARLAPYEQYFGPGTRLTVT.

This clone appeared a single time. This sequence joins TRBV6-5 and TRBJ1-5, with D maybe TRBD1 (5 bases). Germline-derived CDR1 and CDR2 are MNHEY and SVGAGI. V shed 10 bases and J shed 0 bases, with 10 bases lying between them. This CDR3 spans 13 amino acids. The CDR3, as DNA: TGTGCCACCCGACAGAATAGCAATCAGCCCCAGCATTTT. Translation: CATRQNSNQPQHF.

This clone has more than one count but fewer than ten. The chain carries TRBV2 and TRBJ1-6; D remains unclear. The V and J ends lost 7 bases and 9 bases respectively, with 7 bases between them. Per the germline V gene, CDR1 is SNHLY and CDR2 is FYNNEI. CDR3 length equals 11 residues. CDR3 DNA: TGTGCCAGCACGCGAGGTTCACCCCTCCACTTT. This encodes CASTRGSPLHF.

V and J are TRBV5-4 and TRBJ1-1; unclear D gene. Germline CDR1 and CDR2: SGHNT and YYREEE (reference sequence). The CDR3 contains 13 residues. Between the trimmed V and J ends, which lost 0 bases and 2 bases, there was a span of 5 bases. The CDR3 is CASSLGFNTEAFF. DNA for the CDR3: TGTGCCAGCAGCTTGGGCTTTAACACTGAAGCTTTCTTT.

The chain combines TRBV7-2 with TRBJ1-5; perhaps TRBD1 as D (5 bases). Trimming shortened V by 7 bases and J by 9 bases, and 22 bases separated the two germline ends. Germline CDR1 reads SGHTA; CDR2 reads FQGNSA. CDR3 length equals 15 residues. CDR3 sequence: CASTYALGAEWPQHF. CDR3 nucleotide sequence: TGTGCCAGCACTTATGCCCTCGGGGCTGAATGGCCCCAGCATTTT.

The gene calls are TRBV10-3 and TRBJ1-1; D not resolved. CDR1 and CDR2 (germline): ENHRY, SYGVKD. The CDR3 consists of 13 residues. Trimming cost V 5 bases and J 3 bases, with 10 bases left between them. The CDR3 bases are TGTGCCATCAGTCGGGGATTGGACACTGAAGCTTTCTTT. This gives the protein CAISRGLDTEAFF.

CDR3 sequence: CASSRISGGDLLSSYNEQFF. The CDR3 coding sequence is TGTGCCAGCAGCCGGATTAGCGGGGGCGATTTATTGAGCTCCTACAATGAGCAGTTCTTC. V usage is TRBV27 and J usage is TRBJ2-1; 9 positions match TRBD2. The CDR3 runs 20 residues. Germline V gene lookup returns CDR1 MNHEY and CDR2 SMNVEV (reference sequence). Losses at the gene ends were 6 bases for V and 0 bases for J; bases not matched to a gene: 18.

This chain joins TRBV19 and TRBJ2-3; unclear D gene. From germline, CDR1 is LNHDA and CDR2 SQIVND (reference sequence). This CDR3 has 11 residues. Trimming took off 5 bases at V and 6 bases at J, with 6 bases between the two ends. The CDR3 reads CASSFADTQYF. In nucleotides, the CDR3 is TGTGCCAGTAGTTTCGCCGATACGCAGTATTTT.